The 7 T cell receptor beta chains in this list originate from one sample, sequenced in a study of T cell responses to AZD1222 COVID-19 vaccine. The repertoire was sequenced with immunoSEQ multiplex PCR; TCRdb's copy has only in-frame clones and lacks some. The sample includes tens of thousands of clones, around 89% of them seen just once. The starting material was peripheral blood, obtained 28 days after the second AZD1222 dose. These receptors all come from an adult who received the AZD1222 COVID-19 vaccine.

The chain uses TRBV30 and TRBJ2-5; a possible D gene is TRBD2 (6 bases). Germline CDR1 is GTSNPN and CDR2 is SVGIG (reference sequence). This CDR3 is 15 amino acids long. The ends were cut back, 0 bases at V and 5 bases at J, with 16 bases in the middle. CDR3 sequence (DNA): TGTGCCTGGAGTGTTCGGCGGGGCTGGGGGGAGACCCAGTACTTC. Protein: CAWSVRRGWGETQYF.

The chain joins TRBV18 to TRBJ2-5; D unresolved. Germline-derived CDR1 and CDR2 are KGHSH and LQKENI. Trimming left V 1 base short and J 3 bases short, with 9 bases between. This CDR3 region has 14 residues. The CDR3 here is CASSPRWAKETQYF. The CDR3, as DNA: TGTGCCAGCTCACCACGCTGGGCTAAAGAGACCCAGTACTTC.

The rearrangement joins TRBV15 to TRBJ2-5; D may be TRBD2 (5 bases). This CDR3 has 13 amino acids. Germline V gene sequence: CDR1 LNHNV, CDR2 YYDKDF (reference sequence). Trimming took off 0 bases at V and 5 bases at J, with 7 bases between the two ends. This CDR3 reads CATSRDPGETQYF. Written as DNA, the CDR3 is TGTGCCACCAGCAGAGATCCGGGGGAGACCCAGTACTTC.

The gene calls are TRBV7-8 and TRBJ1-5; D uncertain. V dropped 3 bases and J dropped 4 bases, with 4 bases sitting between them. Germline-derived CDR1 and CDR2 are SGHVS and FQNEAQ. The CDR3 loop spans 12 amino acids. CDR3 protein: CASSFGNQPQHF. The CDR3 coding sequence is TGTGCCAGCAGCTTTGGTAATCAGCCCCAGCATTTT.

This chain uses TRBV18 with TRBJ2-1; TRBD1 agrees at 7 bases. Germline V gene lookup returns CDR1 KGHSH and CDR2 LQKENI. The CDR3 has 16 residues. V was clipped by 1 base and J by 0 bases; unmatched bases: 3. In nucleotides, the CDR3 is TGTGCCAGCTCACCACAGGGGGCAGGCTCCTACAATGAGCAGTTCTTC. Translation gives CASSPQGAGSYNEQFF.

The chain links TRBV12-3 or TRBV12-4 to TRBJ1-2, with D possibly TRBD1 on 6 matching bases. CDR3 length: 13 amino acids. The V and J ends lost 3 bases and 4 bases respectively, with 9 bases between them. This CDR3 reads CASSLDSSYGYTF. CDR3 nucleotides: TGTGCCAGCAGTTTGGACAGCAGCTATGGCTACACCTTC.

This clone was picked up one time. This chain joins TRBV6-5 and TRBJ1-1; maybe TRBD1 (6 bases). CDR1 is MNHEY and CDR2 is SVGAGI in the germline V gene. Trimming cost V 6 bases and J 1 base, with 12 bases left between them. The CDR3 contains 14 residues. The chain's CDR3 is CASSRSGQNTEAFF. The CDR3, as DNA: TGTGCCAGCAGCCGATCGGGACAGAACACTGAAGCTTTCTTT.